Below, 10 T cell receptor beta chains from the same sample are listed, as sequenced in a study of blood T cell repertoires in COVID-19. Assay: immunoSEQ multiplex PCR; the TCRdb copy retains only in-frame clones and omits some. The data hold about 180,000 clones, with about 86% observed a single time. The sample was peripheral blood. The receptor source for this set is a man in his fifties with active or convalescent COVID-19.

The chain couples TRBV5-1 to TRBJ1-4; D unresolved. Per the germline V gene, CDR1 is SGHRS and CDR2 is YFSETQ. The CDR3 has 16 residues. V was pared by 1 base and J by 5 bases, with 15 bases between. The CDR3 loop is CASSLPTSGGNEKLFF. CDR3 nucleotides: TGCGCCAGCAGCTTGCCCACTAGCGGAGGGAATGAAAAACTGTTTTTT.

V and J are TRBV4-2 and TRBJ2-3; TRBD2 agrees at 10 bases. From germline, CDR1 is LGHNA and CDR2 YNFKEQ. With 0 bases clipped from V and 4 bases from J, the junction kept 4 bases outside the gene matches. This CDR3 contains 16 residues. CDR3 bases: TGTGCCAGCAGCCAAGAGTCGAGCGGGGGGGCAGATACGCAGTATTTT. Translation gives CASSQESSGGADTQYF.

The chain carries TRBV18 and TRBJ2-5, with TRBD2 matching 7 bases. Germline V CDR1 and CDR2: KGHSH, LQKENI. The CDR3 spans 13 residues. V trimming: 5 bases; J trimming: 2 bases; junction bases outside the gene matches: 2. DNA for the CDR3: TGTGCCAGCTCAAGGACTAGGCAAGAGACCCAGTACTTC. Its translation: CASSRTRQETQYF.

J is TRBJ1-2 and V is TRBV4-3, with 7 bases fitting TRBD1. The length of the CDR3 is 15 residues. Germline assignment: CDR1 LGHNA and CDR2 YSLEER. The trim removed 0 bases at V and 3 bases at J, leaving 4 bases unmatched. The CDR3: CASSQDYRGDYGYTF. For the CDR3, the DNA is TGCGCCAGCAGCCAAGATTACAGGGGAGACTATGGCTACACCTTC.

The chain carries TRBV28 and TRBJ2-7; 12 bases match TRBD2. J gave up 3 bases and V 9 bases, and 12 bases lay outside the gene matches. CDR3 size: 16 residues. Germline assignment: CDR1 MDHEN and CDR2 SYDVKM. The CDR3 loop is CASFPYRLAGDYEQYF. CDR3 in DNA: TGTGCCAGTTTTCCCTACCGACTAGCGGGAGACTACGAGCAGTACTTC. Supplemented by reference TRBV28 and TRBJ2-7, the full variable domain reads DVKVTQSSRYLVKRTGEKVFLECVQDMDHENMFWYRQDPGLGLRLIYFSYDVKMKEKGDIPEGYSVSREKKERFSLILESASTNQTSMYLCASFPYRLAGDYEQYFGPGTRLTVT.

This chain uses TRBV5-3 with TRBJ1-4; TRBD1 aligns across 12 bases. TRBV5-3 is noted as an ORF with a role that remains uncertain. V lost 4 bases and J lost 8; bases outside the gene matches: 6. The CDR3 has 15 residues. Here the CDR3 reads CARSPGTGGEEKLFF. The CDR3 DNA sequence: TGTGCCAGAAGCCCCGGGACAGGGGGCGAAGAAAAACTGTTTTTT.

The count of this clone is one. V gene TRBV19 combines with J gene TRBJ2-1, with TRBD2 matching over 8 bases. J gave up 8 bases and V 5 bases, and 5 bases lay outside the gene matches. The CDR3 loop spans 13 amino acids. The germline V gene encodes CDR1 LNHDA and CDR2 SQIVND (reference sequence). CDR3 residues: CASSAGLADEQFF. The CDR3 DNA reads TGTGCCAGTAGTGCAGGACTAGCAGATGAGCAGTTCTTC.

This chain uses TRBV4-2 with TRBJ2-6, with a possible D match to TRBD1 (5 bases). The germline V and J ends were trimmed by 2 bases and 4 bases, with 6 bases remaining between them. The germline CDR1 and CDR2 sequences are LGHNA and YNFKEQ. The CDR3 length is 14 residues. This CDR3 reads CASSQKGGANVLTF. CDR3 nucleotides: TGTGCCAGCAGCCAAAAGGGGGGGGCCAACGTCCTGACTTTC.

The rearrangement links TRBV7-9 to TRBJ2-7, with TRBD1 identical over 7 bases. The CDR3 has 14 amino acids. Germline CDR1 is SEHNR and CDR2 is FQNEAQ (reference sequence). After removal of 1 base from V and 5 bases from J, the junction contained 5 bases not matched to a gene. This CDR3 is CASSLGTGEHEQYF. The CDR3 DNA reads TGTGCCAGCAGCTTAGGTACAGGGGAGCACGAGCAGTACTTC.

This rearrangement joins TRBV10-2 to TRBJ1-2; 9 nucleotides agree with TRBD1. The V and J ends lost 0 bases and 4 bases, in that order; junction bases with no gene match: 3. CDR3 length: 15 amino acids. The germline gives CDR1 WSHSY, CDR2 SAAADI. CDR3 in amino acids: CASSESGQGFYGYTF. The CDR3 DNA reads as TGCGCCAGCAGTGAGTCGGGACAGGGCTTCTATGGCTACACCTTC.